The clone carrying this T cell receptor beta chain was recorded at least ten times. As yet, its antigen is unknown. CD8 T cells were positively selected from what remained after CD4 positive selection. Two oligonucleotides, mixed equimolar, formed the beta constant-region primer covering TRBC1 and TRBC2. An oligonucleotide with the SP2 primer and a 12-nucleotide UMI was ligated to the cDNA 3' end. TCRdb called the UMI-ligation and nested PCR reads again in MiXCR, with one record for every CDR3 protein. The table shows approximately 82,000 distinct CDR3 sequences, with 7% to 7.5% occurring only once. This CDR3 has 15 residues. In germline, CDR1 is MNHNY, CDR2 SVGAGI (reference sequence). V shed 7 bases, J shed 2 bases, and the junction held 9 bases outside the gene matches. This specimen comes from a study of naive and memory T cell subsets. Study-wide results and caveats: Naive and memory subsets had different power law exponents for TCR abundance. Gini index rose across naive, CM, EM and EMRA in CD4 and CD8.

The TCR comes from a human donor in good health. The material sequenced was central memory CD4+ T cells from blood. J is TRBJ2-7 and V is TRBV6-6; 9 positions agree with TRBD1. The CDR3 reads CASTNRGQGTYEQYF. CDR3 bases: TGTGCCAGCACCAACCGGGGACAGGGCACCTACGAGCAGTACTTC.